This TCR beta chain was identified in a study of long-term antiretroviral therapy in people with HIV. General study findings and limits: Data on ART adherence, viral resistance or therapy changes were unavailable.

Losses at the gene ends were 5 bases for V and 10 bases for J; bases not matched to a gene: 6. CDR1 is LGHNA and CDR2 is YNFKEQ in the germline V gene. This CDR3 has 12 residues. immunoSEQ v3.0 was run at survey level. In sequencing, about 35,000-55,000 T-cell genomes per sample were targeted. Libraries were prepared by immunoSEQ multiplex PCR; TCRdb keeps only in-frame clonotypes and omits some of them. The sample holds roughly 29,000 clones, 80% seen once. As to this clone: Its antigen is still unknown.

Specimens held about 0.85-11 million cryopreserved PBMC prior to DNA extraction. Sample: unsorted PBMCs, taken 0.3 years after starting antiretroviral therapy. The TCR comes from a man aged 35 to 55 with HIV. The chain uses TRBV4-2 and TRBJ2-7, with 9 bases lining up with TRBD1. The DNA for the CDR3 is TGTGCCAGCAGCTTGGGACAGGGTGATCAGTACTTC. Residues: CASSLGQGDQYF.